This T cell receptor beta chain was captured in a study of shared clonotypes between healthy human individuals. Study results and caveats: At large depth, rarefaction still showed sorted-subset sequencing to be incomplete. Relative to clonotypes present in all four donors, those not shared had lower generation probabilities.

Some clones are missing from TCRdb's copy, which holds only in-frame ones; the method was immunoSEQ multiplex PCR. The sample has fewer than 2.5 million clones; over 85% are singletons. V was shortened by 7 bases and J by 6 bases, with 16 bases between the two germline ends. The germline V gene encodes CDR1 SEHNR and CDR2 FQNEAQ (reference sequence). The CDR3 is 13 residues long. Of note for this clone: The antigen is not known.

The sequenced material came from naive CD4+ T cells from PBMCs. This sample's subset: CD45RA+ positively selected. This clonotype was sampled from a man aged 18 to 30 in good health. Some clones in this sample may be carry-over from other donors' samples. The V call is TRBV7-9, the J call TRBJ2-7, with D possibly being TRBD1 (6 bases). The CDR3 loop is CASTPTGLGEQYF. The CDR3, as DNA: TGTGCCAGCACCCCGACAGGACTCGGCGAGCAGTACTTC.